This is a list of T cell receptor beta chains from one sample in a study of T cells in Graves' hyperthyroidism and ophthalmopathy. MiXCR, run by TCRdb on the multiplex PCR reads, gives a single entry per CDR3 protein. The sample gives around 440,000 distinct CDR3 sequences, 15% to 19% of which show up once; almost 8% is in the top ten. Sequencing was done on a sample of blood. All receptors come from a woman aged 18 to 35 with Graves' hyperthyroidism. Both conserved end residues are part of each CDR3. Fields, in order: J gene, V gene, CDR3 protein.

j_gene: TRBJ2-7; v_gene: TRBV5-1; CDR3aa: CASSSTTSGYEQYF
j_gene: TRBJ2-3; v_gene: TRBV3-1; CDR3aa: CASSPPGTSGADTQYF
j_gene: TRBJ1-6; v_gene: TRBV20-1; CDR3aa: CSARDTAYNSPLHF
j_gene: TRBJ2-5; v_gene: TRBV28; CDR3aa: CASSSRLAGGPLQETQYF
j_gene: TRBJ2-7; v_gene: TRBV4-1; CDR3aa: CASSQESVDRRYEQYF
j_gene: TRBJ2-3; v_gene: TRBV28; CDR3aa: CASKGGISTDTQYF
j_gene: TRBJ2-2; v_gene: TRBV19; CDR3aa: CASTPGTWNTGELFF
j_gene: TRBJ2-7; v_gene: TRBV5-5; CDR3aa: CASSQRDRGYEQYF
j_gene: TRBJ1-1; v_gene: TRBV3-1; CDR3aa: CASSPRAGYGTEAFF
j_gene: TRBJ1-4; v_gene: TRBV18; CDR3aa: CASSRSGYNEKLFF
j_gene: TRBJ2-7; v_gene: TRBV4-2; CDR3aa: CASSQGGSYEQYF
j_gene: TRBJ1-4; v_gene: TRBV5-6; CDR3aa: CASSLSDRDEKLFF
j_gene: TRBJ1-5; v_gene: TRBV27; CDR3aa: CASSPTGGYFQPQHF
j_gene: TRBJ2-7; v_gene: TRBV28; CDR3aa: CASSWRTGAIGQYF
j_gene: TRBJ2-3; v_gene: TRBV3-1; CDR3aa: CASSPILGTDTQYF
j_gene: TRBJ2-1; v_gene: TRBV18; CDR3aa: CASSRGGATYNEQFF
j_gene: TRBJ2-5; v_gene: TRBV27; CDR3aa: CASSLSGGGTQYF
j_gene: TRBJ2-7; v_gene: TRBV5-6; CDR3aa: CASSLLRGSEQYF
j_gene: TRBJ1-1; v_gene: TRBV4-1; CDR3aa: CASSQDFLNRAWDTEAFF
j_gene: TRBJ1-2; v_gene: TRBV20-1; CDR3aa: CSAGPGTRSTGYTF
j_gene: TRBJ2-7; v_gene: TRBV10-1; CDR3aa: CASIGGTCAYEQYF
j_gene: TRBJ1-2; v_gene: TRBV12-3/TRBV12-4; CDR3aa: CASSPGFSGYGYTF
j_gene: TRBJ2-7; v_gene: TRBV6-2/TRBV6-3; CDR3aa: CASSGRVADRDEQYF
j_gene: TRBJ2-2; v_gene: TRBV7-2; CDR3aa: CASPVKRGLNTGELFF
j_gene: TRBJ1-5; v_gene: TRBV16; CDR3aa: CASSRLTGDQPQHF
j_gene: TRBJ2-7; v_gene: TRBV5-1; CDR3aa: CASSLKQGGYEQYF
j_gene: TRBJ1-2; v_gene: TRBV24-1; CDR3aa: CATSDWGRVYGYTF
j_gene: TRBJ2-7; v_gene: TRBV12-3/TRBV12-4; CDR3aa: CASSWGTGSTYEQYF
j_gene: TRBJ2-1; v_gene: TRBV7-9; CDR3aa: CASSPGLAVAEQFF